Listed below are T cell receptor beta chains from one sample, sequenced in a study of blood T cells in healthy people across ages. TCRdb redid the calling of the 5' RACE reads with MiXCR, one entry per CDR3 protein. The repertoire has hundreds of thousands of distinct CDR3 sequences, approximately 30% of them found once; the top ten carry approximately 15%. Sequenced: blood. The source of these receptors is a woman at least 80 years old in good health. Both conserved end residues are part of each CDR3. Fields, in order: V gene, J gene, D gene, clone size, CDR3 DNA, CDR3 protein. A D gene is named only where the DNA matches it firmly. Part of the rows lack a size; the others show once, few, many or a class for expanded clones.

TRBV12-3/TRBV12-4,TRBJ2-3,.,many,TGTGCCAGCAGTCCCCCCTCTTCTCCAGATACGCAGTATTTT,CASSPPSSPDTQYF
TRBV4-3,TRBJ2-3,.,.,TGCGCCAGCAGCCAAGAATGGAACTTAGCGACTAGCACAGATACGCAGTATTTT,CASSQEWNLATSTDTQYF
TRBV5-6,TRBJ2-5,.,few,TGTGCCAGCAGCTCCGCCGGGGGGCTAAGGGAGCAGTACTTC,CASSSAGGLREQYF
TRBV6-5,TRBJ1-4,.,many,TGTGCCAGCAGTTACGGCTTTGCTTCTAATGAAAAACTGTTTTTT,CASSYGFASNEKLFF
TRBV20-1,TRBJ2-3,TRBD2,many,TGCAGTGCTAGAGATGGCGGGGGGGCCCCAGATACGCAGTATTTT,CSARDGGGAPDTQYF
TRBV4-1,TRBJ2-3,.,.,TGCGCCAGCAGCCAAGATCCATTGACGACAGATACGCAGTATTTT,CASSQDPLTTDTQYF
TRBV12-3/TRBV12-4,TRBJ2-7,TRBD2,many,TGTGCCAGCAGCCCTAGCGGGGGGCGGTACGAGCAGTACTTC,CASSPSGGRYEQYF
TRBV3-1,TRBJ1-2,.,many,TGTGCCAGCAGCCAAGGGATGGCGGAAGATGGCTACACCTTC,CASSQGMAEDGYTF
TRBV30,TRBJ1-6,.,.,TGTGCCTGGAGTGTATCACGGGGCGGGAATTCACCCCTCCACTTT,CAWSVSRGGNSPLHF
TRBV7-2,TRBJ2-4,TRBD2,many,TGTGCCAGCAGCCTACTAGCGGGGGTAGCCAAAAACATTCAGTACTTC,CASSLLAGVAKNIQYF
TRBV20-1,TRBJ2-2,TRBD2,.,TGCAGTGCCCGGACTAGCGGGGGGGCGGCCGGGGAGCTGTTTTTT,CSARTSGGAAGELFF
TRBV12-3/TRBV12-4,TRBJ1-1,.,.,TGTGCCAGCAGTTTCTGGCAGCTTGAAGCTTTCTTT,CASSFWQLEAFF
TRBV9,TRBJ2-1,.,many,TGTGCCAGCAGCGCCACAAGGGGTGAGCAGTTCTTC,CASSATRGEQFF
TRBV7-2,TRBJ1-2,.,many,TGTGCCAGCAGTGAGCAGGGCCCAAACTATGGCTACACCTTC,CASSEQGPNYGYTF
TRBV14,TRBJ1-1,.,.,TGTGCCAGCAGGTATGATCGTGGGACTGAAGCTTTCTTT,CASRYDRGTEAFF
TRBV18,TRBJ2-5,TRBD2,.,TGTACCAGCTCACCCCGAGCGGGGGGGCAGGAGACCCAGTACTTC,CTSSPRAGGQETQYF
TRBV3-1,TRBJ2-1,TRBD2,many,TGTGCCAGCAGGCCTAGCGGGGGGGCTAGGAATGAGCAGTTCTTC,CASRPSGGARNEQFF
TRBV7-2,TRBJ2-3,.,many,TGTGCCAGCAGCTTTACCAGGGGCTACGGCACAGATACGCAGTATTTT,CASSFTRGYGTDTQYF
TRBV7-9,TRBJ1-4,.,.,TGTGCCAGCAGCTTCGGGACGGGGGTGAATGAAAAACTGTTTTTT,CASSFGTGVNEKLFF
TRBV6-2/TRBV6-3,TRBJ2-7,TRBD1,many,TGTGCCAGCAGGAGGGACAGGGCTCCGCGCGAGCAGTACTTC,CASRRDRAPREQYF
TRBV20-1,TRBJ2-5,.,many,TGCAGTGCTAGAGATGCAGGGTCCCAGTACTTC,CSARDAGSQYF
TRBV28,TRBJ2-2,.,.,TGTGCCAGCAAAACGGCAGGGGAAACCGGGGAGCTGTTTTTT,CASKTAGETGELFF
TRBV29-1,TRBJ2-3,TRBD2,many,TGCAGCGTTGACTGGACTAGCGGTCCTAGCACAGATACGCAGTATTTT,CSVDWTSGPSTDTQYF
TRBV9,TRBJ2-1,TRBD2,.,TGTGCCTGTAGCGAAACGCCTAGCGGAAGCTCCTACAATGAGCAGTTCTTC,CACSETPSGSSYNEQFF
TRBV6-5,TRBJ2-5,.,.,TGTGCCAGCAGCTGCTCGCCAGGCAGGACAAATGTTAGGGGAGAGACCCAGTACTTC,CASSCSPGRTNVRGETQYF
TRBV4-1,TRBJ1-1,TRBD1,.,TGCGCCAGCAGCAAAGGACAGGCAACCAACACTGAAGCTTTCTTT,CASSKGQATNTEAFF
TRBV6-5,TRBJ2-5,.,many,TGTGCCAGCAGCCCTGGGGGGGGCTTTGAGACCCAGTACTTC,CASSPGGGFETQYF
TRBV6-6,TRBJ1-2,.,many,TGTGCCAGCAACCGCATCGGGGGAGACTATGGCTACACCTTC,CASNRIGGDYGYTF
TRBV6-4,TRBJ2-1,.,.,TGTGCCAGCAGTTCGGGACCCCAAGAGACCCAGTTCTTC,CASSSGPQETQFF
TRBV12-3/TRBV12-4,TRBJ2-5,.,.,TGTGCCAGCAGCCTAGGACGGGGAGGAACCCAGTACTTC,CASSLGRGGTQYF
TRBV4-1,TRBJ2-3,.,.,TGCGCCAGCAGCCAAGATGGGGCAGGGTCGGGGGCAGATACGCAGTATTTT,CASSQDGAGSGADTQYF
TRBV5-1,TRBJ2-1,.,many,TGCGCCAGCAGCTTGGTGAGAGGATCAGTGAATAAGCAGTTCTTC,CASSLVRGSVNKQFF
TRBV2,TRBJ1-6,.,.,TGTGCCAGCAGTGAAGGGCGGCCTCAGGGTGGGAATTCACCCCTCCACTTT,CASSEGRPQGGNSPLHF
TRBV6-5,TRBJ2-7,TRBD1,many,TGTGCCAGCAGACCCAGGGACAGACCAACCTACGAGCAGTACTTC,CASRPRDRPTYEQYF
TRBV12-3/TRBV12-4,TRBJ2-7,TRBD2,.,TGTGCCAGCAGTTTCGGGACTAGGAGCTGCGAGCAGTACTTC,CASSFGTRSCEQYF
TRBV27,TRBJ1-2,.,.,TGTGCCAGCAGTTTGGGGGGACAATTCCGCCCGGGCGATGGCTACACCTTC,CASSLGGQFRPGDGYTF
TRBV24-1,TRBJ2-5,TRBD2,many,TGTGCCACCAGTGATATACTAGCGGGCCAAGAGACCCAGTACTTC,CATSDILAGQETQYF
TRBV5-1,TRBJ1-2,TRBD1,many,TGCGCCAGCAGCTCCGGACAGGGCAACATAGGAATAGCTGGCTACACCTTC,CASSSGQGNIGIAGYTF
TRBV3-1,TRBJ1-6,.,few,TGTGCCAGCAGCCAATTATCGGATTCACCCCTCCACTTT,CASSQLSDSPLHF